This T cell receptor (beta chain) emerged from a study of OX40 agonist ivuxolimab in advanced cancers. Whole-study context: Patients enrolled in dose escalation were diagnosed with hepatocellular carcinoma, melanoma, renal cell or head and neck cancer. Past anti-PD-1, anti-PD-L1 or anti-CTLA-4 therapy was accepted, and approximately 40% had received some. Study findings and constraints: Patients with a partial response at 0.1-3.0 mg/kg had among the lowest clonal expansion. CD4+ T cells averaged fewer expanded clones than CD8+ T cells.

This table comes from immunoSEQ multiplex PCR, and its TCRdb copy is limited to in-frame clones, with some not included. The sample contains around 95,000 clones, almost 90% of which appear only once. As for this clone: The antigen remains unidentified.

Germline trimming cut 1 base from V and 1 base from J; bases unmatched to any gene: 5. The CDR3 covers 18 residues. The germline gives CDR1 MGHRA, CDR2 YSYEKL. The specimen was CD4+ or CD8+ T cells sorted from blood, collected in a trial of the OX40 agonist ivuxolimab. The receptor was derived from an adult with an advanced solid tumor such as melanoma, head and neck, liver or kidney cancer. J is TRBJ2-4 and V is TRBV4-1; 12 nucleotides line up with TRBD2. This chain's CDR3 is CASSQVLAGGPAKNIQYF. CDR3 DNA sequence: TGCGCCAGCAGCCAAGTTCTAGCGGGAGGGCCCGCCAAAAACATTCAGTACTTC.